This T cell receptor (beta chain) was found in a study of shared clonotypes between healthy human individuals. Study details: The donor pool was made up of a couple of women and a few men aged 18 to 49.

Repertoires were generated with immunoSEQ multiplex PCR, while TCRdb's copy carries only in-frame clones and drops some. Of about 2.1 million clones listed, 85% to 95% are singletons. As defined, naive CD8 cells were CD45RO-negative and positively selected for CCR7, with terminally differentiated effector memory CD45RA+ cells excluded. The clonotype was recovered from a man aged 18 to 30 in good health. Some clones in this sample may be carry-over from other donors' samples. Source material: naive CD8+ T cells from PBMCs.

CDR3 residues: CASSWGDSKNIQYF. The CDR3, as DNA: TGCGCCAGCAGCTGGGGGGACAGCAAAAACATTCAGTACTTC. V is TRBV5-1 and J is TRBJ2-4, with D possibly being TRBD1 (7 bases). CDR1 is SGHRS, CDR2 YFSETQ, per germline. The CDR3 has 14 residues. V was cut by 3 bases and J by 3 bases, with 10 bases left in between.